Below, 9 T cell receptor beta chains from the same sample are listed, as sequenced in a study of blood T cell repertoires in COVID-19. Here immunoSEQ multiplex PCR was the method, and the copy in TCRdb shows in-frame clones only, minus some. The table lists 250,000 to 300,000 clones, approximately 90% of them singletons. Sequencing input: PBMCs or T cells enriched from blood (not recorded which). The receptors come from a woman between 35 and 50 years old with acute COVID-19.

The J gene is TRBJ2-2, the V gene TRBV7-6; 9 bases align to TRBD1. J gave up 4 bases and V 3 bases, and 18 bases lay outside the gene matches. This CDR3 spans 20 amino acids. Germline CDR1 and CDR2: SGHVS and FNYEAQ. The DNA for the CDR3 is TGTGCCAGCAGCTTTTCCCAACCGGGACAGGGAACGGGGACCACCGGGGAGCTGTTTTTT. This gives the protein CASSFSQPGQGTGTTGELFF.

The gene calls are TRBV6-5 and TRBJ2-3; TRBD1 matches at 7 bases. The germline gives CDR1 MNHEY, CDR2 SVGAGI. J gave up 4 bases and V 6 bases, and 7 bases lay outside the gene matches. CDR3 length equals 14 residues. CDR3 nucleotide sequence: TGTGCCAGCAGCCAAAGACAGGGTCCAGATACGCAGTATTTT. Translating gives CASSQRQGPDTQYF.

There are a few counts of this clone. The chain couples TRBV5-4 to TRBJ2-3; tentative D call: TRBD2 (6 bases). V was clipped by 4 bases and J by 3 bases, with 12 bases between them. The CDR3 is 14 residues long. Germline lookup yields CDR1 SGHNT and CDR2 YYREEE (reference sequence). The CDR3 loop is CASSEAGTTDTQYF. In DNA, the CDR3 is TGTGCCAGCAGCGAGGCGGGAACGACAGATACGCAGTATTTT. The full variable domain, rest sourced from reference TRBV5-4 and TRBJ2-3, is ETGVTQSPTHLIKTRGQQVTLRCSSQSGHNTVSWYQQALGQGPQFIFQYYREEENGRGNFPPRFSGLQFPNYSSELNVNALELDDSALYLCASSEAGTTDTQYFGPGTRLTVL.

This sequence joins TRBV5-1 and TRBJ1-1, with D perhaps TRBD1 (5 bases). V was shortened by 3 bases and J by 5 bases, with 20 bases between the two germline ends. Per the germline V gene, CDR1 is SGHRS and CDR2 is YFSETQ. CDR3 length: 16 residues. The CDR3 protein is CASSWGGARVDTEAFF. CDR3 nucleotide sequence: TGCGCCAGCAGCTGGGGAGGGGCCAGGGTTGATACTGAAGCTTTCTTT.

This clone was seen only once. The gene calls are TRBV28 and TRBJ1-2, with TRBD1 as a possible D gene (5 bases). V lost 7 bases to trimming and J lost 8 bases, with 17 bases between them. CDR1 and CDR2 (germline): MDHEN, SYDVKM. CDR3 size: 13 residues. Here the CDR3 DNA reads TGTGCCAGCATCCCCCCAGGGTTGGGCGGCTACACCTTC. Translation: CASIPPGLGGYTF.

This chain uses TRBV2 with TRBJ1-5, with 7 bases aligning to TRBD1. CDR1 is SNHLY and CDR2 is FYNNEI in the germline V gene. V shed 8 bases, J shed 3 bases, and the junction held 4 bases outside the gene matches. This CDR3 region has 13 residues. CDR3 sequence: CASGDSYNQPQHF. Here the CDR3 DNA reads TGTGCCAGCGGGGACAGCTACAATCAGCCCCAGCATTTT.

The chain uses TRBV11-2 and TRBJ1-1; no definite D call. Trimming removed 1 base at V and 11 bases at J, with 14 bases between. The CDR3 is 13 residues long. Germline V gives CDR1 SGHAT, CDR2 FQNNGV. CDR3 amino acids: CASSLVGRSEAFF. In DNA, the CDR3 is TGTGCCAGCAGCTTAGTCGGCAGGTCAGAGGCTTTCTTT.

J is TRBJ1-5 and V is TRBV28; perhaps TRBD1 as D (5 bases). The V end was cut by 5 bases, the J end by 4 bases, with 15 bases between. From germline, CDR1 is MDHEN and CDR2 SYDVKM. This CDR3 spans 15 amino acids. CDR3 region: CASSRGGVGNQPQHF. The CDR3 bases are TGTGCCAGCAGTAGGGGTGGGGTCGGGAATCAGCCCCAGCATTTT.

The sample holds one count of this clone. This sequence joins TRBV7-2 and TRBJ1-2; 8 bases line up with TRBD1. The length of the CDR3 is 14 residues. The germline CDR1 and CDR2 sequences are SGHTA and FQGNSA. V was clipped by 5 bases and J by 8 bases; unmatched bases: 10. The CDR3 DNA follows: TGTGCCAGCAGCACCCGACAGGGGCCGGGGGGCTACACCTTC. This sequence encodes CASSTRQGPGGYTF.